The 23 T cell receptor beta chains reported below all come from one sample, sequenced in a study of blood T cell repertoires in COVID-19. The protocol was immunoSEQ multiplex PCR, while the TCRdb copy is restricted to in-frame clones and leaves out a portion. The sample lists about 160,000 clones, approximately 81% occurring once. Sequences were obtained from peripheral blood. These receptors all stem from a man aged 35-49 years with acute or convalescent COVID-19.

The rearrangement joins TRBV5-1 to TRBJ2-7; 8 positions agree with TRBD1. This CDR3 has 15 residues. V lost 2 bases to trimming and J lost 6 bases; unmatched junction nucleotides: 10. CDR1 is SGHRS, CDR2 YFSETQ, per germline. This CDR3 is CASSLGGPGGAEQYF. The CDR3 DNA reads as TGCGCCAGCAGCTTAGGAGGTCCAGGGGGCGCCGAGCAGTACTTC.

The V gene is TRBV5-4, the J gene TRBJ1-2; tentative D call: TRBD1 (5 bases). Per germline, CDR1 SGHNT and CDR2 YYREEE (reference sequence). V was pared by 0 bases and J by 6 bases, with 12 bases between. The CDR3 is made up of 14 amino acids. The CDR3 is CASSLAIGEDGYTF. The CDR3, as DNA: TGTGCCAGCAGCTTGGCCATAGGGGAGGATGGCTACACCTTC.

The chain employs TRBV28 and TRBJ1-2; 9 positions match TRBD1. J gave up 5 bases and V 7 bases, and 8 bases lay outside the gene matches. The CDR3 loop spans 14 amino acids. CDR1 is MDHEN, CDR2 SYDVKM, per germline. For the CDR3, the DNA is TGTGCCAGCATCGCCCCGACAGGGGGATATGGCTACACCTTC. This gives the protein CASIAPTGGYGYTF.

This clone was seen more than once but under ten times. This chain joins TRBV13 and TRBJ1-2; D uncertain. This CDR3 comprises 12 residues. Germline lookup yields CDR1 PRHDT and CDR2 FYEKMQ (reference sequence). Between the trimmed V and J ends, which lost 6 bases and 0 bases, there was a span of 5 bases. In DNA form, the CDR3 reads TGTGCCAGCAGTCAAACTAACTATGGCTACACCTTC. Translating it yields CASSQTNYGYTF.

The rearrangement joins TRBV5-1 to TRBJ1-2, with D tentatively TRBD1 (6 bases). CDR1 is SGHRS, CDR2 YFSETQ, per germline. Trimming removed 0 bases from V and 4 bases from J, with 10 bases in between. This CDR3 region has 14 residues. As DNA, the CDR3 is TGCGCCAGCAGCTTGGCGGGGGGGGCCTATGGCTACACCTTC. Its protein product is CASSLAGGAYGYTF.

The chain carries TRBV7-2 and TRBJ1-2, with a possible D match to TRBD1 (5 bases). This CDR3 comprises 13 residues. The V gene's germline CDR1 is SGHTA and CDR2 FQGNSA. Trimming removed 6 bases from V and 2 bases from J, with 10 bases in between. The DNA for the CDR3 is TGTGCCAGCAGGCGGACACACAACTATGGCTACACCTTC. Translation gives CASRRTHNYGYTF.

The V and J genes are TRBV7-2 and TRBJ2-3; D is perhaps TRBD1 (7 bases). The V end was cut by 4 bases, the J end by 3 bases, with 14 bases between. The CDR3 sequence is 15 residues long. CDR1 SGHTA and CDR2 FQGNSA come from the germline V gene. The CDR3: CASSWRGLSTDTQYF. As DNA, the CDR3 is TGTGCCAGCAGCTGGAGGGGGCTGAGTACAGATACGCAGTATTTT.

J is TRBJ2-3 and V is TRBV7-8; 8 bases line up with TRBD1. J was trimmed by 6 bases and V by 0 bases; bases with no gene match: 5. This CDR3 is built from 15 residues. Germline-derived CDR1 and CDR2 are SGHVS and FQNEAQ. CDR3 sequence: CASSLADREFDTQYF. The CDR3 bases are TGTGCCAGCAGCTTAGCGGACAGGGAATTTGATACGCAGTATTTT.

This chain connects TRBV6-5 to TRBJ1-3; no definite D call. Germline V lookup: CDR1 MNHEY, CDR2 SVGAGI. Trimming shortened V by 6 bases and J by 4 bases, and 13 bases separated the two germline ends. CDR3 size: 14 residues. The CDR3 nucleotides are TGTGCCAGCAGCGTCGGAGGAGCAGGAAACACCATATATTTT. Its protein is CASSVGGAGNTIYF.

The chain couples TRBV30 to TRBJ2-1; 9 positions agree with TRBD2. Looked up from germline, CDR1 is GTSNPN and CDR2 is SVGIG (reference sequence). The CDR3 has 12 amino acids. V lost 3 bases, J lost 9 bases, and 3 bases stayed unmatched. CDR3 sequence (DNA): TGTGCCTGGAGAGTAGCGGGGGTTGAGCAGTTCTTC. Translating gives CAWRVAGVEQFF.

The chain links TRBV11-2 to TRBJ2-7; 8 bases fit TRBD2. The CDR3 covers 16 residues. Trimming took 1 base from V and 4 from J; bases not matched to a gene: 9. CDR1 and CDR2 from the germline V gene are SGHAT and FQNNGV. The CDR3 sequence: CASSLVRPAGVYEQYF. For the CDR3, the DNA is TGTGCCAGCAGCTTAGTAAGGCCAGCGGGGGTTTACGAGCAGTACTTC.

The chain carries TRBV6-5 and TRBJ2-1, with D possibly matching TRBD1 (6 bases). Germline V CDR1 and CDR2: MNHEY, SVGAGI. The CDR3 spans 15 residues. V was shortened by 7 bases and J by 7 bases, with 20 bases between the two germline ends. CDR3 bases: TGTGCCAGCACACGGGGACCTAATAGGGGGAATGAGCAGTTCTTC. This translates into CASTRGPNRGNEQFF.

The CDR3 loop is CASSTTGGRQPQHF. For the CDR3, the DNA is TGTGCCAGTAGTACGACAGGGGGCAGGCAGCCCCAGCATTTT. The V and J genes are TRBV19 and TRBJ1-5, with 10 bases matching TRBD1. J gave up 7 bases and V 4 bases, and 4 bases lay outside the gene matches. Germline V gene lookup returns CDR1 LNHDA and CDR2 SQIVND (reference sequence). The CDR3 is 14 amino acids.

The chain uses TRBV6-2 or TRBV6-3 and TRBJ2-5; D might be TRBD1 (6 bases). Germline loops: CDR1 MNHEY, CDR2 SVGEGT. V was trimmed by 5 bases and J by 2 bases, leaving 12 bases between them. This CDR3 is 14 amino acids long. CDR3 sequence reads: CASSRTALQETQYF. DNA of the CDR3: TGTGCCAGCAGTCGGACAGCACTTCAAGAGACCCAGTACTTC.

This chain connects TRBV7-9 to TRBJ1-1; 8 bases are a match to TRBD1. The CDR3 covers 14 residues. After removal of 5 bases from V and 3 bases from J, the junction contained 5 bases not matched to a gene. Germline loops: CDR1 SEHNR, CDR2 FQNEAQ (reference sequence). For the CDR3, the DNA is TGTGCCAGCAGCAAGACAGGGGAGTACACTGAAGCTTTCTTT. Translated, it gives CASSKTGEYTEAFF. Looking up the rest from reference TRBV7-9 and TRBJ1-1 gives the full variable domain: DTGVSQNPRHKITKRGQNVTFRCDPISEHNRLYWYRQTLGQGPEFLTYFQNEAQLEKSRLLSDRFSAERPKGSFSTLEIQRTEQGDSAMYLCASSKTGEYTEAFFGQGTRLTVV.

J is TRBJ1-5 and V is TRBV2; D may be TRBD1 (5 bases). Trimming removed 6 bases from V and 0 bases from J, with 9 bases in between. The germline CDR1 and CDR2 sequences are SNHLY and FYNNEI. The CDR3 contains 14 residues. CDR3 in amino acids: CASRDSYSNQPQHF. The CDR3, as DNA: TGTGCCAGCAGAGACAGCTATAGCAATCAGCCCCAGCATTTT.

This chain joins TRBV4-3 and TRBJ2-1, with D possibly matching TRBD2 (6 bases). The CDR3 runs 17 residues. The germline CDR1 and CDR2 sequences are LGHNA and YSLEER. V lost 0 bases, J lost 2 bases, and 14 bases lay in between. This CDR3 reads CASSQDIGAGTYNEQFF. The CDR3 nucleotides read TGCGCCAGCAGCCAAGATATAGGAGCGGGTACCTACAATGAGCAGTTCTTC.

The chain carries TRBV5-1 and TRBJ2-1; D unresolved. Germline CDR1 is SGHRS and CDR2 is YFSETQ. The CDR3 consists of 12 residues. Trimming left V 4 bases short and J 6 bases short, with 8 bases between. Here the CDR3 DNA reads TGCGCCAGCAGCACTAACCTCAATGAGCAGTTCTTC. This sequence encodes CASSTNLNEQFF.

J is TRBJ2-3 and V is TRBV15, with 7 bases matching TRBD2. Per germline, CDR1 LNHNV and CDR2 YYDKDF (reference sequence). The CDR3 is 15 residues long. The V segment lost 0 bases and the J segment 5 bases; nucleotides outside the gene matches: 5. CDR3 sequence: CATSRDRGEVDTQYF. The CDR3 DNA reads TGTGCCACCAGCAGAGATCGGGGGGAGGTAGATACGCAGTATTTT. Supplemented by reference TRBV15 and TRBJ2-3, the full variable domain reads DAMVIQNPRYQVTQFGKPVTLSCSQTLNHNVMYWYQQKSSQAPKLLFHYYDKDFNNEADTPDNFQSRRPNTSFCFLDIRSPGLGDTAMYLCATSRDRGEVDTQYFGPGTRLTVL.

This clone was found a few times. V gene TRBV4-2 combines with J gene TRBJ1-2; D may be TRBD1 (5 bases). Between the trimmed V and J ends, which lost 0 bases and 6 bases, there was a span of 17 bases. The CDR3 is made up of 16 amino acids. CDR1 is LGHNA and CDR2 is YNFKEQ in the germline V gene. The CDR3: CASSQDLAGPRDGYTF. The CDR3 DNA sequence: TGTGCCAGCAGCCAAGATCTGGCAGGGCCCCGTGATGGCTACACCTTC.

CDR3 DNA sequence: TGTGCCAGCAGCCAAGTTTATTCAGGGGGCCCCTACGAGCAGTACTTC. It codes for CASSQVYSGGPYEQYF. This rearrangement joins TRBV14 to TRBJ2-7, with TRBD1 matching 8 bases. The CDR3 extends over 16 amino acids. V was clipped by 1 base and J by 2 bases; unmatched bases: 7. The germline gives CDR1 SGHDN, CDR2 FVKESK.

The V gene is TRBV2, the J gene TRBJ2-1; 8 bases line up with TRBD2. Germline trimming cut 1 base from V and 4 bases from J; bases unmatched to any gene: 6. The CDR3 extends over 16 amino acids. Germline CDR1 is SNHLY and CDR2 is FYNNEI. DNA for the CDR3: TGTGCCAGCAGTGAAGAATCCAGCGGGGGATACAATGAGCAGTTCTTC. It yields the protein CASSEESSGGYNEQFF.

CDR3 sequence reads: CAWSVRGIGNQPQHF. The CDR3 DNA is TGTGCCTGGAGTGTCAGGGGAATTGGCAATCAGCCCCAGCATTTT. The chain couples TRBV30 to TRBJ1-5, with a tentative D call TRBD1 (6 bases). Trimming shortened V by 0 bases and J by 2 bases, and 11 bases separated the two germline ends. The CDR3 contains 15 residues. Per germline, CDR1 GTSNPN and CDR2 SVGIG (reference sequence).